A selection of T cell receptor beta chains follows, all from one sample in a study of radiation and T cells in renal cell carcinoma. Here immunoSEQ multiplex PCR was the method, and the copy in TCRdb shows in-frame clones only, minus some. The profile covers fewer than 200,000 clones, with around 89% appearing a single time and about 11% taken by the ten largest. The sequences come from blood, collected from a patient whose treatment included radiotherapy and nephrectomy. The receptors shown here come from a woman aged 45-65 years with renal cell carcinoma. CDR3s include the opening cysteine and the closing phenylalanine or tryptophan. D genes are given only for firm matches. Expanded clones get a size class; other rows say once, few or many, or leave the size out.

- | TRBJ2-1 | TRBV7-2 | once | TGTGCCAGCAGCTTAGACCGGGGGATGTATGAGCAGTTCTTC | CASSLDRGMYEQFF
- | TRBJ2-3 | TRBV9 | - | TGTGCCAGCAGCGCCGGACTGCACACCACAGATACGCAGTATTTT | CASSAGLHTTDTQYF
TRBD1 | TRBJ2-2 | TRBV5-1 | - | TGCGCCAGCAGCATAGGACAGGGGCTACTCACCGGGGAGCTGTTTTTT | CASSIGQGLLTGELFF
- | TRBJ1-3 | TRBV5-1 | few | TGCGCCAGCAGCTTGGGGGACTCTGGAAACACCATATATTTT | CASSLGDSGNTIYF
- | TRBJ2-1 | TRBV29-1 | - | TGCAGCGCCAGACAGTCCGATGAGCAGTTCTTC | CSARQSDEQFF
TRBD2 | TRBJ2-7 | TRBV10-2 | - | TGCGCCAGCAGAGGGATGGGACTAGAAAACTACGAGCAGTACTTC | CASRGMGLENYEQYF
- | TRBJ1-1 | TRBV30 | - | TGTGCCTGGACCCATAACACTGAAGCTTTCTTT | CAWTHNTEAFF
- | TRBJ2-7 | TRBV5-1 | - | TGCGCCAGCAGCTTGGCGCCAGGGAGCTACGAGCAGTACTTC | CASSLAPGSYEQYF
TRBD2 | TRBJ2-2 | TRBV7-3 | - | TGTGCCAGCAGCCCGACTAGCGGGGACACCGGGGAGCTGTTTTTT | CASSPTSGDTGELFF
- | TRBJ1-4 | TRBV4-1 | - | TGCGCCAGCAGCCAAGAAAGAAAACTGTTTTTT | CASSQERKLFF
TRBD1 | TRBJ2-3 | TRBV19 | - | TGTGCCAGTAGTATGGGACAGGGGGCGGATACGCAGTATTTT | CASSMGQGADTQYF
- | TRBJ2-3 | TRBV6-6 | - | TGTGCCAGCAGTTACTCGGGGGCCTTCACAGATACGCAGTATTTT | CASSYSGAFTDTQYF
TRBD1 | TRBJ2-7 | TRBV13 | - | TGTGCCAGCAGCCGCCGACAGGGAACCTACGAGCAGTACTTC | CASSRRQGTYEQYF
TRBD1 | TRBJ2-3 | TRBV6-6 | few | TGTGCCAGCAGGCCCCCAGGGGGAGATACGCAGTATTTT | CASRPPGGDTQYF
- | TRBJ2-7 | TRBV29-1 | - | TGCAGCGTTTGGGACAACACCTACGAGCAGTACTTC | CSVWDNTYEQYF
- | TRBJ1-2 | TRBV9 | - | TGTGCCAGCAGCGTACTGCAGGGAGGAGGCTACACCTTC | CASSVLQGGGYTF
TRBD1 | TRBJ1-4 | TRBV15 | - | TGTGCCACCAGCAGAGAGGGGACAGGTTTGAATGAAAAACTGTTTTTT | CATSREGTGLNEKLFF
- | TRBJ2-7 | TRBV7-2 | - | TGTGCCAGCAGCCCAACTGCTGTTGGGGGGCGGCGCGAGCAGTACTTC | CASSPTAVGGRREQYF